This T cell receptor (beta chain) was sequenced during a study of T cell responses to AZD1222 COVID-19 vaccine. Whole-study results and caveats: Two AZD1222 doses significantly raised spike-specific TCR breadth and depth over controls. It was only a handful of AZD1222 recipients who were seropositive at baseline. The reported proportion of spike-specific TCRs targeting unmutated variant regions was nearly half.

As regards this clone: Its antigen is as yet unknown.

Trimming took off 8 bases at V and 10 bases at J, with 14 bases between the two ends. Per the germline V gene, CDR1 is LGHDT and CDR2 is YNNKEL (reference sequence). CDR3 length: 11 residues. TCRdb's copy holds only in-frame clones and misses some; the assay was immunoSEQ multiplex PCR. The sample lists over 150,000 clones, about 90% occurring once. The chain links TRBV3-1 (or the pseudogene TRBV3-2) to TRBJ1-1, with a possible D match to TRBD1 (5 bases). Source: peripheral blood, taken on day 0 of MenACWY control vaccination. This clonotype was obtained from an adult in good health. Written as DNA, the CDR3 is TGTGCCAGCCTTGGGGGGGGAGGAGCTTTCTTT. As protein: CASLGGGGAFF.